This T cell receptor (beta chain) was recovered during a study of blood T cell repertoires in COVID-19. Study-level information: The United States, Italy and Spain provided the acute and convalescent COVID-19 samples. T cells, B-cell-depleted T cells, or PBMCs provided the cDNA or gDNA that served as material.

The CDR3 covers 14 residues. Trimming removed 3 bases from V and 4 bases from J; junction bases left unmatched: 2. Germline V lookup: CDR1 SGDLS, CDR2 YYNGEE. Assay used: immunoSEQ multiplex PCR; TCRdb lists only in-frame clones, some missing. The table records about 190,000 clones, roughly 80% of them present only once. The gene calls are TRBV9 and TRBJ1-1, with TRBD1 matching 11 bases. Sequences were obtained from peripheral blood. This TCR derives from a man between 50 and 59 years old who had recovered from COVID-19. The CDR3 DNA follows: TGTGCCAGCAGCGCCGGGACAGGGGGCACTGAAGCTTTCTTT. Protein sequence: CASSAGTGGTEAFF.